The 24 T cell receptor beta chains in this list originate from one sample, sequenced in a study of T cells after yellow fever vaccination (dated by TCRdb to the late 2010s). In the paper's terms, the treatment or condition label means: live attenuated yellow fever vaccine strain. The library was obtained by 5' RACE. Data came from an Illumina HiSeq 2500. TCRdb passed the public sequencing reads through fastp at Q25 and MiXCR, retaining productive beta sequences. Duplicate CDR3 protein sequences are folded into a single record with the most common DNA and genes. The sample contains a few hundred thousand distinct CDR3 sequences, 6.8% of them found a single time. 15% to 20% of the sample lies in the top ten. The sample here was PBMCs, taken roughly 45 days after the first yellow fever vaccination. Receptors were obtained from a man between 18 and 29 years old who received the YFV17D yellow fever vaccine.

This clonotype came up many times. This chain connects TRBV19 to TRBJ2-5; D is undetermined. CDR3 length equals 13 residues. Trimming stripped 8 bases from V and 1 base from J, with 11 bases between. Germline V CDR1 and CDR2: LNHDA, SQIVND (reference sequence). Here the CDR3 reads CASSDGIQETQYF. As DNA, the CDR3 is TGTGCCAGTTCAGACGGAATCCAAGAGACCCAGTACTTC.

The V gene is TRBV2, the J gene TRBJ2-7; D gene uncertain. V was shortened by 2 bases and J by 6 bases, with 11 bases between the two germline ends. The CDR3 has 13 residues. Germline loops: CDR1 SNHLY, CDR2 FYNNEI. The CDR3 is CASSENWAAEQYV. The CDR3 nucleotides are TGTGCCAGCAGTGAAAATTGGGCAGCCGAGCAGTACGTC.

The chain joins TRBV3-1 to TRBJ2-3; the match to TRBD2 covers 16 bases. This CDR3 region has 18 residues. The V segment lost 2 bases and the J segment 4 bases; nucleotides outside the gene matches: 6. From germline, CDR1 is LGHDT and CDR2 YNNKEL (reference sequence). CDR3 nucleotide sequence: TGTGCCAGCAGCCAAAGAGGCGGGACTAGCGGGGGGGCAGATACGCAGTATTTT. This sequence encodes CASSQRGGTSGGADTQYF.

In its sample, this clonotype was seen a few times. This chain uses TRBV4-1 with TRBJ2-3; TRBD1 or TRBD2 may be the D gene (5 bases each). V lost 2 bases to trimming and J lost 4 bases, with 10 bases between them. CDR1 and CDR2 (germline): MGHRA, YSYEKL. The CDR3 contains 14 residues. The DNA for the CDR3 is TGCGCCAGCAGCCAACCGGGGCGGGCAGATACGCAGTATTTT. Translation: CASSQPGRADTQYF.

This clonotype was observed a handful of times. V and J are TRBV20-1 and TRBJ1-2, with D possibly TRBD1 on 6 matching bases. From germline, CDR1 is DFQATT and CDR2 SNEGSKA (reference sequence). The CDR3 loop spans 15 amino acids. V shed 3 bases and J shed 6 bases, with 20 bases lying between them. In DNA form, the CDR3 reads TGCAGTGCTAGCACAGGGATGTGGGGAGGGAATGGCTACACCTTC. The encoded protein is CSASTGMWGGNGYTF.

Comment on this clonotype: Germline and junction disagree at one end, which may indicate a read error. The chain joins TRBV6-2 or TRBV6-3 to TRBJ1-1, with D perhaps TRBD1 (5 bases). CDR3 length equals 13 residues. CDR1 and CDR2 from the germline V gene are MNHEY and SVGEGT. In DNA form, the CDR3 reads TGTGCCAGCGGTTACGGCGGGGGCACTGAAGCTTTCTTT. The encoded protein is CASGYGGGTEAFF.

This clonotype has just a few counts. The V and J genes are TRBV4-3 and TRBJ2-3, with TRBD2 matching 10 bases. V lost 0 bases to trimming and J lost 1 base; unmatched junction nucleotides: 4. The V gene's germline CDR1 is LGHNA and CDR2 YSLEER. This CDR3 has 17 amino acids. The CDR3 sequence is CASSQEGLAGGTDTQYF. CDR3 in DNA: TGCGCCAGCAGCCAAGAGGGCCTAGCGGGGGGCACAGATACGCAGTATTTT.

CDR3 bases: TGTGCCAGCAGCTTAGCAGGCCGGATCTCAGATACGCAGTATTTT. Its protein is CASSLAGRISDTQYF. The chain links TRBV7-9 to TRBJ2-3; D remains unclear. V dropped 0 bases and J dropped 4 bases, with 11 bases sitting between them. Germline values: CDR1 SEHNR, CDR2 FQNEAQ (reference sequence). The CDR3 runs to 15 residues.

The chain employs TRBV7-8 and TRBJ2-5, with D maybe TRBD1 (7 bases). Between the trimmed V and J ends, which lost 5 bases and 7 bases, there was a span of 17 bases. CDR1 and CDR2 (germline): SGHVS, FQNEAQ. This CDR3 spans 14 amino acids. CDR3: CASSPRGTFGTQYF. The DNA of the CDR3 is TGTGCCAGCAGCCCCAGGGGGACTTTTGGGACCCAGTACTTC.

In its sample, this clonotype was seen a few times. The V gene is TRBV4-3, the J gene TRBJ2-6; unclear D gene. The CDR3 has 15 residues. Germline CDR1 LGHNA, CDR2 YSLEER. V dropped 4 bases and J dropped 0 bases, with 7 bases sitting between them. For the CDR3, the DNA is TGCGCCAGCAGCCCCGTGGGCTCTGGGGCCAACGTCCTGACTTTC. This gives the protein CASSPVGSGANVLTF.

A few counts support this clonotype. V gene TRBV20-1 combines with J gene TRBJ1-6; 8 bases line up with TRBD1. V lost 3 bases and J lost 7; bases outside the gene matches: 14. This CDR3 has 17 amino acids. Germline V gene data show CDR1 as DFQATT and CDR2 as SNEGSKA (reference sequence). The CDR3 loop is CSARISTVDRENSPLHF. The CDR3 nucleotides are TGCAGTGCTAGGATCAGTACCGTGGACAGGGAGAATTCACCCCTCCACTTT.

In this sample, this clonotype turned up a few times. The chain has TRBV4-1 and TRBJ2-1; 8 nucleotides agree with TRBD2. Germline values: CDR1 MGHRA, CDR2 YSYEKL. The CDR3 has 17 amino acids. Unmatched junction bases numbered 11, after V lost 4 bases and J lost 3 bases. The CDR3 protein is CASSPQDNSGDYNEQFF. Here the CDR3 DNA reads TGCGCCAGCAGCCCGCAAGATAATAGCGGGGACTACAATGAGCAGTTCTTC.

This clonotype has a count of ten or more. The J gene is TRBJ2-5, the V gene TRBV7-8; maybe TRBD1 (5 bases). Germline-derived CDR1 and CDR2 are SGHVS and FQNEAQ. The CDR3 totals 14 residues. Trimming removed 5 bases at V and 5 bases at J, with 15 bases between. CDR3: CASSQTGGRETQYF. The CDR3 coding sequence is TGTGCCAGCAGCCAAACAGGCGGTCGGGAGACCCAGTACTTC.

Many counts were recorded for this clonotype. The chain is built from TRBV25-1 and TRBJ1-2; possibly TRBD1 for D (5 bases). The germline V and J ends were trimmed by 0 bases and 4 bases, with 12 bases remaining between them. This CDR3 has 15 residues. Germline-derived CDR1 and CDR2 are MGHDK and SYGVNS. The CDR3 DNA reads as TGTGCCAGCAGTGAATATGCCCTGGGACGCTATGGCTACACCTTC. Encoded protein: CASSEYALGRYGYTF.

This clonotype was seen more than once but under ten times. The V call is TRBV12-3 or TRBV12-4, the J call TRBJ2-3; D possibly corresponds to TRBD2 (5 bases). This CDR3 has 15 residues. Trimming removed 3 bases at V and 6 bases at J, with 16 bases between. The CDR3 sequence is CASSLFTVRADTQYF. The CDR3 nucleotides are TGTGCCAGCAGTTTGTTCACGGTGAGGGCTGATACGCAGTATTTT.

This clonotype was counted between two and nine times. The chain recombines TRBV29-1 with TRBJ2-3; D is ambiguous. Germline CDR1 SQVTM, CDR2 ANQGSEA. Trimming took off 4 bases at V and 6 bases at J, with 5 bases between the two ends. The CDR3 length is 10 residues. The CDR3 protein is CSVGVDTQYF. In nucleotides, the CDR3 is TGCAGCGTTGGAGTCGATACGCAGTATTTT.

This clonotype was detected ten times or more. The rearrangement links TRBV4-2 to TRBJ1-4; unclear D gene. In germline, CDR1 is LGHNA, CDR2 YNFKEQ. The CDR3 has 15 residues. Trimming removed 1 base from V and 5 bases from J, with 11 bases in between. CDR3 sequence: CASSQGAERNEKLFF. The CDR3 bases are TGTGCCAGCAGCCAAGGGGCGGAAAGGAATGAAAAACTGTTTTTT.

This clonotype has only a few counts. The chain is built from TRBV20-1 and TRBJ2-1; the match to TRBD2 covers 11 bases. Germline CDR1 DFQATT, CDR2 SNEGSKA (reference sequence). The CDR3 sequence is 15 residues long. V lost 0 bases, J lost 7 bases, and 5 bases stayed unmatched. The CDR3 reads CSARDSSGGKNEQFF. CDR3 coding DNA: TGCAGTGCTAGAGATTCTAGCGGGGGGAAGAATGAGCAGTTCTTC.

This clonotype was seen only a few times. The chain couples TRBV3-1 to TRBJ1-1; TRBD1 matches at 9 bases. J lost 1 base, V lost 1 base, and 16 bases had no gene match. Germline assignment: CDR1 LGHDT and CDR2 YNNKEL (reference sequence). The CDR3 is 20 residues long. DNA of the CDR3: TGTGCCAGCAGCCAAGCCCACCTTCTCGGGACAGGGAGTTGGAACACTGAAGCTTTCTTT. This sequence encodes CASSQAHLLGTGSWNTEAFF.

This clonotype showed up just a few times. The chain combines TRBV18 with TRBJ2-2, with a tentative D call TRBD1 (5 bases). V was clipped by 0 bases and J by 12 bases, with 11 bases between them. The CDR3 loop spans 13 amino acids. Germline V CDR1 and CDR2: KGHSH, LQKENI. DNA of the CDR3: TGTGCCAGCTCACCACCCGACAGACTGCAGCTGTTTTTT. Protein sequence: CASSPPDRLQLFF.

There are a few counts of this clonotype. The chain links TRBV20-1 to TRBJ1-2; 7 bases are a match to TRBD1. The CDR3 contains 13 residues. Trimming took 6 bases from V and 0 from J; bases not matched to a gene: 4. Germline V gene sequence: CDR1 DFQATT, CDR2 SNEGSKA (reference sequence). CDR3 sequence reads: CSARGAANYGYTF. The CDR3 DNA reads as TGCAGTGCCAGGGGGGCGGCTAACTATGGCTACACCTTC.

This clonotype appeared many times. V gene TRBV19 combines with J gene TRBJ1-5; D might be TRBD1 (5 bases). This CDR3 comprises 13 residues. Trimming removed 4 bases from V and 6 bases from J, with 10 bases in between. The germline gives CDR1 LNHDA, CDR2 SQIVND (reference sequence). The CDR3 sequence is CASSRGLGQPQHF. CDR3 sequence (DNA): TGTGCCAGTAGTAGGGGGTTGGGTCAGCCCCAGCATTTT.

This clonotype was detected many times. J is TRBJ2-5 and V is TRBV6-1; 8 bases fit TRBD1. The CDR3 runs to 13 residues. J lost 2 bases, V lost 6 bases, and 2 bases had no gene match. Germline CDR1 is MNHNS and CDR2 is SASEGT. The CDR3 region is CASRRTGQETQYF. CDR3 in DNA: TGTGCCAGCAGAAGGACAGGGCAAGAGACCCAGTACTTC.

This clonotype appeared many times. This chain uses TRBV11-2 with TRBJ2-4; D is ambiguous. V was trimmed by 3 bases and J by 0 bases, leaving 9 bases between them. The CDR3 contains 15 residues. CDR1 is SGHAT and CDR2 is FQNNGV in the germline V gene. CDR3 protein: CASSFGQLAKNIQYF. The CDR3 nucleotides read TGTGCCAGCAGCTTTGGGCAGCTAGCCAAAAACATTCAGTACTTC.